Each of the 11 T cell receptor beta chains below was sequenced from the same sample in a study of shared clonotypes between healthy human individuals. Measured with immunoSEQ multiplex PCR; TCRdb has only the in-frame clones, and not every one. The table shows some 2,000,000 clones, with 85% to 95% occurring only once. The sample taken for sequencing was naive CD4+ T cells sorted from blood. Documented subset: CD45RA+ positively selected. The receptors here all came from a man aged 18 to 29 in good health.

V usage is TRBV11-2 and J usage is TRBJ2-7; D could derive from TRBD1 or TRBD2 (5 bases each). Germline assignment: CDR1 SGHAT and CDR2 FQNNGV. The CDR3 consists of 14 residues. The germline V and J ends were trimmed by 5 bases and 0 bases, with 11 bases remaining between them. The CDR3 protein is CASSTGPSSYEQYF. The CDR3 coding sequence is TGTGCCAGCAGCACGGGACCTAGCTCCTACGAGCAGTACTTC.

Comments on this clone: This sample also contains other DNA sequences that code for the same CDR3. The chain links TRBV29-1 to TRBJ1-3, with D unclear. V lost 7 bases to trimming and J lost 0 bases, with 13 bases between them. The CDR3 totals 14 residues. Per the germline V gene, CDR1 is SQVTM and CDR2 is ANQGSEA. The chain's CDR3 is CSASGGSSGNTIYF. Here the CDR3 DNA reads TGCAGCGCCTCCGGCGGGAGCTCTGGAAACACCATATATTTT.

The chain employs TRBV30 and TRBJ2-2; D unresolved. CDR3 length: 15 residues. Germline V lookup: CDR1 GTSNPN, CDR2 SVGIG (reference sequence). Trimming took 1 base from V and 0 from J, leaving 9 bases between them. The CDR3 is CAWSGRATNTGELFF. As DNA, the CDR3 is TGTGCCTGGAGTGGCCGGGCCACGAACACCGGGGAGCTGTTTTTT.

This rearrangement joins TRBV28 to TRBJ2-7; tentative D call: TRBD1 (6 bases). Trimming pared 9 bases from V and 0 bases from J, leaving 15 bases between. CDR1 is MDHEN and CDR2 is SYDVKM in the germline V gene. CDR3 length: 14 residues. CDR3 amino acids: CASLGAGDSYEQYF. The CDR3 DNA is TGTGCCAGTCTCGGGGCAGGGGACTCCTACGAGCAGTACTTC.

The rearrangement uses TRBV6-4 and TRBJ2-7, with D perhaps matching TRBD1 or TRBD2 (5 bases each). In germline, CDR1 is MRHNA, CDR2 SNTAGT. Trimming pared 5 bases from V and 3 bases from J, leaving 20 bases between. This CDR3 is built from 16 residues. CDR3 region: CASSYHGGRGDYEQYF. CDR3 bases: TGTGCCAGCAGTTATCATGGGGGTAGAGGGGACTACGAGCAGTACTTC.

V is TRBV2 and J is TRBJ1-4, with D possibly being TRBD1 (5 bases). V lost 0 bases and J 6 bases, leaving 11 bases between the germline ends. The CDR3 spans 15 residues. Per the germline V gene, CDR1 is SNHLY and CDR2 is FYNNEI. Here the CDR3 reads CASSEAMGTDEKLFF. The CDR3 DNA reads TGTGCCAGCAGTGAAGCGATGGGGACCGATGAAAAACTGTTTTTT.

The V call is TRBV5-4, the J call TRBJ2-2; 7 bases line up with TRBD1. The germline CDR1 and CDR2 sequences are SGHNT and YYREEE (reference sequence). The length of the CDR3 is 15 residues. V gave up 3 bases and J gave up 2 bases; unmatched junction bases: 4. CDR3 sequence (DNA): TGTGCCAGCAGCTCTAGACAGGGAAACACCGGGGAGCTGTTTTTT. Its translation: CASSSRQGNTGELFF.

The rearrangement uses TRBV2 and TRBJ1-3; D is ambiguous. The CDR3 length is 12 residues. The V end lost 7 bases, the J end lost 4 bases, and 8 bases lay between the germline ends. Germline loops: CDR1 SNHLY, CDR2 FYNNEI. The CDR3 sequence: CASTKLGNTIYF. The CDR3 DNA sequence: TGTGCCAGCACCAAGTTGGGAAACACCATATATTTT.

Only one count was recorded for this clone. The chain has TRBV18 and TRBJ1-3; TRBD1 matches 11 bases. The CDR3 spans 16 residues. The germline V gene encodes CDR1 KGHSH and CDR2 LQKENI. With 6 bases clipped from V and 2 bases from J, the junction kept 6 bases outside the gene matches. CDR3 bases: TGTGCCAGCTCTCCGGACAGGGGGCTGACTGGAAACACCATATATTTT. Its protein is CASSPDRGLTGNTIYF.

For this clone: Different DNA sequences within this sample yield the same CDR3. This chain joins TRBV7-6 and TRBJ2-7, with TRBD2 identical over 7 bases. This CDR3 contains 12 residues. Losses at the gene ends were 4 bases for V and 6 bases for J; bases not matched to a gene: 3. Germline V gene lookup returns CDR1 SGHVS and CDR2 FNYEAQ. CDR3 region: CASSSPGGEQYF. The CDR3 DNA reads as TGTGCCAGCAGCTCTCCGGGGGGCGAGCAGTACTTC.

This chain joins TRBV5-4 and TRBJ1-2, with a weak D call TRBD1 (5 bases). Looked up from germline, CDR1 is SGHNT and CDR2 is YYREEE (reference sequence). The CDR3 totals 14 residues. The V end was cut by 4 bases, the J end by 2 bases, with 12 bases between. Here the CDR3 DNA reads TGTGCCAGCAGCCGGGACGCCGTAAACTATGGCTACACCTTC. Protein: CASSRDAVNYGYTF.